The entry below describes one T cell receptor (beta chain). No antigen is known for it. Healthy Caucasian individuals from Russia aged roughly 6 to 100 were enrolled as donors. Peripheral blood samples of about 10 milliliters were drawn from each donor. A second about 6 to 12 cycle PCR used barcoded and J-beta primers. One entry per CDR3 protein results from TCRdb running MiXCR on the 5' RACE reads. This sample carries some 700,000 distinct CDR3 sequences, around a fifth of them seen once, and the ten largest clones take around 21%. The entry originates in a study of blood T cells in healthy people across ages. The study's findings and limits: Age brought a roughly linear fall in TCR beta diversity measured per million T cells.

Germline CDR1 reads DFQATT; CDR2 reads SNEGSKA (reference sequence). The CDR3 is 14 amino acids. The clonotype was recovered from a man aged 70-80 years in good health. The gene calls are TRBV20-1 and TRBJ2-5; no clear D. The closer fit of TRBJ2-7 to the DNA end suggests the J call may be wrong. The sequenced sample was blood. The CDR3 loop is CSARDSVGLYEQYF. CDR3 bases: TGCAGTGCTAGAGATTCGGTGGGTCTCTACGAGCAGTACTTC.